These 31 T cell receptor beta chains were sequenced from one sample in a study of T cell changes during pregnancy in multiple sclerosis. Profiled with immunoSEQ multiplex PCR; TCRdb holds only in-frame clones, not every one. The table includes roughly 40,000 clones, roughly nine tenths detected once. Material: CD8+ T cells from peripheral blood mononuclear cells, obtained before pregnancy. These receptors were taken from a female donor with multiple sclerosis, enrolled in a pregnancy study.

The chain uses TRBV7-9 and TRBJ1-2; D is unclear. Between the trimmed V and J ends, which lost 0 bases and 0 bases, there was a span of 5 bases. The length of the CDR3 is 14 residues. Germline CDR1 is SEHNR and CDR2 is FQNEAQ (reference sequence). In DNA, the CDR3 is TGTGCCAGCAGCTTAGCGCAGACTAACTATGGCTACACCTTC. Translation gives CASSLAQTNYGYTF.

J is TRBJ1-2 and V is TRBV27, with a weak D call TRBD1 (5 bases). The germline V and J ends were trimmed by 3 bases and 5 bases, with 10 bases remaining between them. The CDR3 loop spans 13 amino acids. Germline CDR1 and CDR2: MNHEY and SMNVEV (reference sequence). CDR3 residues: CASSFGGLYGYTF. CDR3 nucleotides: TGTGCCAGCAGTTTCGGGGGTCTTTATGGCTACACCTTC.

The rearrangement joins TRBV7-8 to TRBJ2-7, with TRBD2 identical over 10 bases. Germline CDR1 is SGHVS and CDR2 is FQNEAQ. This CDR3 has 14 residues. Trimming cost V 6 bases and J 0 bases; bases outside gene matches: 2. CDR3 protein: CASSTSGTSYEQYF. CDR3 in DNA: TGTGCCAGCAGTACTAGCGGGACCTCCTACGAGCAGTACTTC. Filled out from reference TRBV7-8 and TRBJ2-7, the complete variable domain reads GAGVSQSPRYKVAKRGQDVALRCDPISGHVSLFWYQQALGQGPEFLTYFQNEAQLDKSGLPSDRFFAERPEGSVSTLKIQRTQQEDSAVYLCASSTSGTSYEQYFGPGTRLTVT.

The chain carries TRBV28 and TRBJ2-7, with TRBD2 identical over 9 bases. The CDR3 covers 14 residues. J lost 5 bases, V lost 2 bases, and 4 bases had no gene match. Germline V gene data show CDR1 as MDHEN and CDR2 as SYDVKM. As DNA, the CDR3 is TGTGCCAGCAGTTTAGGGGCGGGAGGGAACGAGCAGTACTTC. The encoded protein is CASSLGAGGNEQYF. Combining the CDR3 with reference TRBV28 and TRBJ2-7 gives the whole variable domain DVKVTQSSRYLVKRTGEKVFLECVQDMDHENMFWYRQDPGLGLRLIYFSYDVKMKEKGDIPEGYSVSREKKERFSLILESASTNQTSMYLCASSLGAGGNEQYFGPGTRLTVT.

The chain carries TRBV5-6 and TRBJ1-2; D may be TRBD1 (5 bases). This CDR3 has 15 residues. V was pared by 0 bases and J by 6 bases, with 15 bases between. In germline, CDR1 is SGHDT, CDR2 YYEEEE. In DNA, the CDR3 is TGTGCCAGCAGCTTGGCTGAGGCAGGGTTGCATGGCTACACCTTC. Translating it yields CASSLAEAGLHGYTF.

This clone has only a few counts. The chain employs TRBV30 and TRBJ1-1; D not resolved. Trimming cost V 0 bases and J 5 bases, with 13 bases left between them. The CDR3 has 14 residues. Per germline, CDR1 GTSNPN and CDR2 SVGIG (reference sequence). Here the CDR3 reads CAWSVTAGGTEAFF. The CDR3 DNA is TGTGCCTGGAGTGTTACGGCGGGAGGGACTGAAGCTTTCTTT. The whole variable domain, filled in from reference TRBV30 and TRBJ1-1, reads SQTIHQWPATLVQPVGSPLSLECTVEGTSNPNLYWYRQAAGRGLQLLFYSVGIGQISSEVPQNLSASRPQDRQFILSSKKLLLSDSGFYLCAWSVTAGGTEAFFGQGTRLTVV.

The gene calls are TRBV5-1 and TRBJ2-2; 8 bases fit TRBD1. The CDR3 runs 15 residues. V lost 3 bases and J lost 1; bases outside the gene matches: 2. Germline V lookup: CDR1 SGHRS, CDR2 YFSETQ. The CDR3 coding sequence is TGCGCCAGCAGCTGGACAGGGTTGAACACCGGGGAGCTGTTTTTT. This encodes CASSWTGLNTGELFF. The whole variable domain, remainder taken from reference TRBV5-1 and TRBJ2-2, is KAGVTQTPRYLIKTRGQQVTLSCSPISGHRSVSWYQQTPGQGLQFLFEYFSETQRNKGNFPGRFSGRQFSNSRSEMNVSTLELGDSALYLCASSWTGLNTGELFFGEGSRLTVL.

CDR3 nucleotides: TGTGCCAGTAGTTTTGCCGGAGGGTCCTACGAGCAGTACTTC. It codes for CASSFAGGSYEQYF. The rearrangement uses TRBV19 and TRBJ2-7; D may be TRBD2 (6 bases). The CDR3 has 14 amino acids. CDR1 and CDR2 (germline): LNHDA, SQIVND (reference sequence). Trimming stripped 5 bases from V and 1 base from J, with 12 bases between. Full variable domain (missing parts from reference TRBV19 and TRBJ2-7): DGGITQSPKYLFRKEGQNVTLSCEQNLNHDAMYWYRQDPGQGLRLIYYSQIVNDFQKGDIAEGYSVSREKKESFPLTVTSAQKNPTAFYLCASSFAGGSYEQYFGPGTRLTVT.

In this sample, this clone turned up a few times. The chain links TRBV4-3 to TRBJ1-1; D not certain. The germline V gene encodes CDR1 LGHNA and CDR2 YSLEER. V was trimmed by 2 bases and J by 5 bases, leaving 12 bases between them. The CDR3 totals 14 residues. In DNA form, the CDR3 reads TGCGCCAGCAGCCAATTCGTGGGCGATACTGAAGCTTTCTTT. It is translated as CASSQFVGDTEAFF.

The genes are TRBV19 and TRBJ2-1; 8 nucleotides match TRBD1. Looked up from germline, CDR1 is LNHDA and CDR2 is SQIVND (reference sequence). This CDR3 has 16 residues. V lost 9 bases and J lost 7; bases outside the gene matches: 17. CDR3 sequence: CASANTGGRMWNEQFF. The CDR3 nucleotides read TGTGCCAGCGCGAACACAGGGGGACGGATGTGGAATGAGCAGTTCTTC.

The chain joins TRBV7-9 to TRBJ2-1; 8 bases line up with TRBD2. Germline V gene lookup returns CDR1 SEHNR and CDR2 FQNEAQ (reference sequence). CDR3 length: 15 amino acids. V lost 5 bases to trimming and J lost 3 bases; unmatched junction nucleotides: 6. The CDR3 here is CASSTPGTSYNEQFF. In DNA form, the CDR3 reads TGTGCCAGCAGCACGCCCGGGACTAGCTACAATGAGCAGTTCTTC.

The chain carries TRBV29-1 and TRBJ1-2; the match to TRBD1 covers 9 bases. The CDR3 contains 13 residues. Germline CDR1 is SQVTM and CDR2 is ANQGSEA. V trimming: 5 bases; J trimming: 8 bases; junction bases outside the gene matches: 9. Written as DNA, the CDR3 is TGCAGCGTTCCGAGACAGGGGGAAGAGGGCTACACCTTC. It is translated as CSVPRQGEEGYTF.

This clone appeared once. The V and J genes are TRBV19 and TRBJ2-1; D may be TRBD1 (6 bases). V lost 1 base and J lost 4, with 11 bases in between. CDR1 is LNHDA and CDR2 is SQIVND in the germline V gene (reference sequence). The length of the CDR3 is 15 residues. The CDR3 here is CASSIGWTVYNEQFF. CDR3 nucleotide sequence: TGTGCCAGTAGTATAGGATGGACAGTTTACAATGAGCAGTTCTTC.

The CDR3 sequence: CASSQATQGRTEAFF. CDR3 coding DNA: TGCGCCAGCAGCCAAGCTACACAGGGTCGCACTGAAGCTTTCTTT. V gene TRBV4-1 combines with J gene TRBJ1-1, with D perhaps TRBD1 (6 bases). CDR1 MGHRA and CDR2 YSYEKL come from the germline V gene. Trimming cost V 1 base and J 4 bases, with 13 bases left between them. This CDR3 is built from 15 residues.

The chain couples TRBV18 to TRBJ1-1, with TRBD1 as a possible D gene (6 bases). Trimming left V 2 bases short and J 4 bases short, with 11 bases between. CDR1 and CDR2 from the germline V gene are KGHSH and LQKENI. This CDR3 is 14 amino acids long. CDR3: CASSPVGQPTEAFF. CDR3 sequence (DNA): TGTGCCAGCTCACCAGTCGGACAGCCCACTGAAGCTTTCTTT.

The gene calls are TRBV28 and TRBJ1-4; possible D gene TRBD1, 5 bases. The CDR3 sequence is 15 residues long. V lost 4 bases and J 7 bases, leaving 16 bases between the germline ends. Germline CDR1 is MDHEN and CDR2 is SYDVKM. CDR3 protein: CASSWRDRSIEKLFF. In DNA form, the CDR3 reads TGTGCCAGCAGTTGGCGGGACCGATCCATTGAAAAACTGTTTTTT.

This sequence joins TRBV7-9 and TRBJ2-7; TRBD2 matches at 7 bases. Germline V lookup: CDR1 SEHNR, CDR2 FQNEAQ (reference sequence). The V segment lost 5 bases and the J segment 1 base; nucleotides outside the gene matches: 2. The CDR3 runs 13 residues. This CDR3 reads CASSPSGSYEQYF. CDR3 in DNA: TGTGCCAGCAGCCCTAGCGGTTCCTACGAGCAGTACTTC.

CDR3 nucleotides: TGTGCCAGCACAGAGGGAGGCTTCTATGGCTACACCTTC. Translated, it gives CASTEGGFYGYTF. The genes are TRBV7-2 and TRBJ1-2; no clear D gene. The CDR3 covers 13 residues. The V end lost 7 bases, the J end lost 4 bases, and 13 bases lay between the germline ends. Germline V gives CDR1 SGHTA, CDR2 FQGNSA. The complete variable domain, with remaining parts taken from reference TRBV7-2 and TRBJ1-2, reads GAGVSQSPSNKVTEKGKDVELRCDPISGHTALYWYRQSLGQGLEFLIYFQGNSAPDKSGLPSDRFSAERTGGSVSTLTIQRTQQEDSAVYLCASTEGGFYGYTFGSGTRLTVV.

DNA for the CDR3: TGCAGCGTTGAAGGACTAGCGGGAGACGAGCAGTACTTC. Protein: CSVEGLAGDEQYF. The rearrangement joins TRBV29-1 to TRBJ2-7; 12 nucleotides line up with TRBD2. The CDR3 consists of 13 residues. The junction had 0 bases not matched to a gene; V was cut back by 1 base and J by 5 bases. CDR1 is SQVTM and CDR2 is ANQGSEA in the germline V gene.

J is TRBJ2-7 and V is TRBV10-3, with 7 bases identical to TRBD2. V was clipped by 10 bases and J by 4 bases; unmatched bases: 7. The CDR3 has 12 residues. Germline V gene sequence: CDR1 ENHRY, CDR2 SYGVKD. In nucleotides, the CDR3 is TGTGCCACCTTAGCGGGTGCATACGAGCAGTACTTC. It specifies CATLAGAYEQYF.

The chain links TRBV28 to TRBJ1-1, with 11 bases that match TRBD1. J gave up 4 bases and V 4 bases, and 8 bases lay outside the gene matches. Per germline, CDR1 MDHEN and CDR2 SYDVKM. The length of the CDR3 is 16 residues. CDR3: CASSSLLGQGATEAFF. Here the CDR3 DNA reads TGTGCCAGCAGTTCTCTCCTCGGACAGGGGGCCACTGAAGCTTTCTTT.

The chain couples TRBV28 to TRBJ1-2; TRBD1 is a possible D gene (6 bases). CDR1 MDHEN and CDR2 SYDVKM come from the germline V gene. The CDR3 extends over 14 amino acids. The ends were cut back, 5 bases at V and 8 bases at J, with 18 bases in the middle. CDR3 DNA: TGTGCCAGCAGTGAAGGGGACAATGGTTTAGGCTACACCTTC. This encodes CASSEGDNGLGYTF.

The chain couples TRBV18 to TRBJ2-1, with 7 bases identical to TRBD1. The CDR3 contains 17 residues. V trimming: 6 bases; J trimming: 7 bases; junction bases outside the gene matches: 18. Germline CDR1 reads KGHSH; CDR2 reads LQKENI. The CDR3 DNA sequence: TGTGCCAGCTCTTTAAGACCCGGGATGACAGGGCTGAATGAGCAGTTCTTC. It translates to CASSLRPGMTGLNEQFF.

The chain recombines TRBV11-2 with TRBJ2-2; 7 bases are shared with TRBD2. The CDR3 is 17 amino acids. Germline CDR1 SGHAT, CDR2 FQNNGV. With V trimmed by 3 bases and J by 1 base, 8 bases remained unmatched. This chain's CDR3 is CASSFGLAAKNTGELFF. The CDR3 nucleotides read TGTGCCAGCAGCTTCGGCCTAGCGGCAAAGAACACCGGGGAGCTGTTTTTT.

The rearrangement uses TRBV29-1 and TRBJ1-1, with D possibly being TRBD1 (5 bases). The V gene lost 5 bases and the J gene lost 1 base, with 8 bases spanning the gap. Per the germline V gene, CDR1 is SQVTM and CDR2 is ANQGSEA. The CDR3 is 12 residues long. The CDR3 DNA reads TGCAGCGTTCCGACAGAGAACACTGAAGCTTTCTTT. Translated, it gives CSVPTENTEAFF.

A few counts support this clone. Its ends do not fully match the called genes, so a read error is possible. The V gene is TRBV7-7, the J gene TRBJ2-3, with 11 bases aligning to TRBD1. The CDR3 consists of 21 residues. Germline V gene lookup returns CDR1 SSHAT and CDR2 FNYEAQ (reference sequence). The CDR3 nucleotides read TGTGCTAGCAGCTGGACAGGGGGCTCGGATCCGCCGGTTTTAACCACAGATACGCAGTATTTT. This gives the protein CASSWTGGSDPPVLTTDTQYF.

This clone has just one count. The chain has TRBV28 and TRBJ2-7, with D tentatively TRBD1 (5 bases). Germline V gives CDR1 MDHEN, CDR2 SYDVKM. The V gene lost 3 bases and the J gene lost 2 bases, with 11 bases spanning the gap. The CDR3 runs to 14 residues. Here the CDR3 DNA reads TGTGCCAGCAGTTTGGGGCAGGGAACCTACGAGCAGTACTTC. Translated, it gives CASSLGQGTYEQYF.

The rearrangement links TRBV28 to TRBJ1-5; D gene unclear. The CDR3 is 15 residues long. CDR1 and CDR2 (germline): MDHEN, SYDVKM. V lost 6 bases and J 5 bases, leaving 17 bases between the germline ends. CDR3 loop: CASRPGRRGDQPQHF. CDR3 bases: TGTGCCAGCAGGCCCGGTAGGCGGGGAGATCAGCCCCAGCATTTT.

The chain carries TRBV10-3 and TRBJ2-3, with D tentatively TRBD1 (6 bases). Germline CDR1 is ENHRY and CDR2 is SYGVKD. The CDR3 runs to 17 residues. Trimming took 0 bases from V and 4 from J, leaving 17 bases between them. The CDR3 region is CAISESLMGQQPDTQYF. The CDR3 DNA is TGTGCCATCAGTGAGTCGCTGATGGGACAACAACCAGATACGCAGTATTTT.

This clone was counted once. The chain couples TRBV11-3 to TRBJ2-1, with D perhaps TRBD2 (6 bases). V lost 2 bases, J lost 8 bases, and 10 bases lay in between. The CDR3 extends over 13 amino acids. Germline loops: CDR1 SGHNT, CDR2 YENEEA. CDR3 loop: CASSLPPGDEQFF. DNA of the CDR3: TGTGCCAGCAGCTTACCCCCGGGGGATGAGCAGTTCTTC.

J is TRBJ2-1 and V is TRBV27; 11 nucleotides line up with TRBD2. The CDR3 sequence is 16 residues long. J gave up 1 base and V 8 bases, and 7 bases lay outside the gene matches. The V gene's germline CDR1 is MNHEY and CDR2 SMNVEV (reference sequence). CDR3 amino acids: CASSLAGDPSYNEQFF. CDR3 bases: TGTGCCAGCTCACTAGCGGGAGATCCATCCTACAATGAGCAGTTCTTC.